The 30 T cell receptor beta chains below all came from one sample that was sequenced in a study of shared clonotypes between healthy human individuals. TCRdb's table, derived via immunoSEQ multiplex PCR, lists solely in-frame clones and lacks some. The sample gives approximately 1.5 million clones, 98% to 99% of which show up once; approximately 0.38% is in the top ten. Sequenced sample: naive CD4+ T cells sorted from blood. Stated subset: CD45RA+ positively selected. The receptors were sampled from a young man in good health.

V usage is TRBV29-1 and J usage is TRBJ2-3; 10 bases line up with TRBD1. The CDR3 consists of 15 residues. The germline V gene encodes CDR1 SQVTM and CDR2 ANQGSEA. The J segment lost 0 bases and the V segment lost 7 bases, leaving 7 bases of the junction unmatched. This CDR3 is CSAGDRGSSTDTQYF. DNA of the CDR3: TGCAGCGCCGGGGACAGGGGATCTAGCACAGATACGCAGTATTTT.

The chain is built from TRBV13 and TRBJ2-7; 14 nucleotides line up with TRBD2. Looked up from germline, CDR1 is PRHDT and CDR2 is FYEKMQ (reference sequence). There are 16 residues in the CDR3. J was trimmed by 7 bases and V by 0 bases; bases with no gene match: 5. The CDR3 DNA reads TGTGCCAGCAGCTTAGGCGGACTAGCGGGAGGAATTGAGCAGTACTTC. Its protein product is CASSLGGLAGGIEQYF.

V and J are TRBV15 and TRBJ2-7, with D unclear. This CDR3 spans 12 amino acids. CDR1 is LNHNV and CDR2 is YYDKDF in the germline V gene (reference sequence). V lost 0 bases and J lost 5, with 5 bases in between. The CDR3 is CATSREPNEQYF. CDR3 bases: TGTGCCACCAGCAGAGAACCCAACGAGCAGTACTTC.

Details on this clone: Other DNA sequences in this specimen translate into the identical CDR3. The J gene is TRBJ2-7, the V gene TRBV5-1; possibly TRBD1 for D (5 bases). CDR1 is SGHRS, CDR2 YFSETQ, per germline. The V end was cut by 0 bases, the J end by 4 bases, with 11 bases between. The CDR3 contains 14 residues. This CDR3 is CASSLEGRAYEQYF. DNA of the CDR3: TGCGCCAGCAGCTTGGAAGGCAGGGCATACGAGCAGTACTTC.

This clone was detected only once. V gene TRBV7-9 combines with J gene TRBJ2-7; 10 positions match TRBD1. This CDR3 is built from 15 residues. V trimming: 5 bases; J trimming: 6 bases; junction bases outside the gene matches: 10. The germline V gene has CDR1 SEHNR and CDR2 FQNEAQ (reference sequence). The CDR3 is CASSTGETGGGEQYF. The CDR3 DNA reads TGTGCCAGCAGCACAGGCGAGACAGGGGGCGGCGAGCAGTACTTC.

The rearrangement links TRBV5-6 to TRBJ2-1; 8 nucleotides line up with TRBD2. The germline CDR1 and CDR2 sequences are SGHDT and YYEEEE. The CDR3 totals 17 residues. V dropped 3 bases and J dropped 5; count of bases not matched to a gene: 13. Written as DNA, the CDR3 is TGTGCCAGCAGCTCAGCAGGACCGGGACTAGAGGACAATGAGCAGTTCTTC. As protein: CASSSAGPGLEDNEQFF.

On this clone: This sample also contains other DNA sequences that code for the same CDR3. CDR3 DNA: TGTGCCAGCAGCGTAGCTAGCGGGAGGGACTACAATGAGCAGTTCTTC. Amino acid sequence: CASSVASGRDYNEQFF. This rearrangement joins TRBV9 to TRBJ2-1, with 12 bases fitting TRBD2. The CDR3 sequence is 16 residues long. Germline CDR1 SGDLS, CDR2 YYNGEE. The V gene end was trimmed by 0 bases and the J gene end by 3 bases; junction bases not matched to a gene: 1.

This clone was detected only once. The chain carries TRBV27 and TRBJ2-7; a possible D gene is TRBD1 (6 bases). Germline V gene lookup returns CDR1 MNHEY and CDR2 SMNVEV (reference sequence). The CDR3 runs to 15 residues. V gave up 3 bases and J gave up 2 bases, with 14 bases separating them. CDR3 coding DNA: TGTGCCAGCAGTTTCTCAGGGGCGACCCCCTACGAGCAGTACTTC. Its translation: CASSFSGATPYEQYF.

This chain uses TRBV7-3 with TRBJ2-1; TRBD2 is a possible D gene (6 bases). V lost 5 bases and J 6 bases, leaving 20 bases between the germline ends. Germline-derived CDR1 and CDR2 are SGHTA and FQGTGA. This CDR3 contains 16 residues. CDR3: CASSEVSGRARNEQFF. The CDR3 region has the DNA TGTGCCAGCAGCGAAGTTAGCGGCAGGGCCCGCAATGAGCAGTTCTTC.

The rearrangement joins TRBV5-1 to TRBJ2-3; 13 bases are a match to TRBD2. The trim removed 1 base at V and 3 bases at J, leaving 5 bases unmatched. CDR1 and CDR2 (germline): SGHRS, YFSETQ. CDR3 length: 17 amino acids. CDR3 nucleotides: TGCGCCAGCAGCTTGCCATCGACTAGCGGGGGGACAGATACGCAGTATTTT. This sequence encodes CASSLPSTSGGTDTQYF.

V and J are TRBV30 and TRBJ1-2; TRBD1 matches 7 bases. The length of the CDR3 is 12 residues. The junction had 6 bases not matched to a gene; V was cut back by 6 bases and J by 5 bases. The germline gives CDR1 GTSNPN, CDR2 SVGIG (reference sequence). CDR3 nucleotide sequence: TGTGCCTGTCCGGGACAGCCATATGGCTACACCTTC. Its protein product is CACPGQPYGYTF.

The rearrangement uses TRBV5-1 and TRBJ2-5, with TRBD2 matching over 7 bases. The CDR3 has 16 residues. From germline, CDR1 is SGHRS and CDR2 YFSETQ. The trim removed 0 bases at V and 4 bases at J, leaving 9 bases unmatched. Written as DNA, the CDR3 is TGCGCCAGCAGCTTGGAGGCTGCGGGAGCCTCAGAGACCCAGTACTTC. Protein: CASSLEAAGASETQYF.

With respect to this clone: The identical CDR3 is also encoded by other nucleotide sequences in the sample. The gene calls are TRBV6-5 and TRBJ2-7; TRBD2 matches at 9 bases. V shed 3 bases, J shed 6 bases, and the junction held 12 bases outside the gene matches. The CDR3 extends over 16 amino acids. CDR1 and CDR2 from the germline V gene are MNHEY and SVGAGI. CDR3 bases: TGTGCCAGCAGTTATAGGGCCGCGGGAGGGCCAGTCGAGCAGTACTTC. This codes for CASSYRAAGGPVEQYF.

This rearrangement joins TRBV18 to TRBJ2-7, with TRBD2 matching 14 bases. Germline CDR1 and CDR2: KGHSH and LQKENI. The CDR3 is made up of 17 amino acids. V lost 4 bases to trimming and J lost 4 bases; unmatched junction nucleotides: 9. The CDR3 DNA reads TGTGCCAGCTCACAGGGACTAGCGGGAGCACAGCCTTACGAGCAGTACTTC. Its translation is CASSQGLAGAQPYEQYF.

This chain links TRBV4-1 with TRBJ1-1, with D hard to call. This CDR3 contains 14 residues. Trimming stripped 0 bases from V and 3 bases from J, with 8 bases between. Germline V gene lookup returns CDR1 MGHRA and CDR2 YSYEKL. The CDR3 here is CASSQEPGDTEAFF. CDR3 nucleotide sequence: TGCGCCAGCAGCCAAGAGCCGGGAGACACTGAAGCTTTCTTT.

The chain recombines TRBV5-8 with TRBJ2-1; 9 nucleotides line up with TRBD2. Germline V gene sequence: CDR1 SGHTS, CDR2 YDEGEE. V lost 2 bases, J lost 9 bases, and 0 bases stayed unmatched. The CDR3 contains 12 residues. The CDR3 reads CASSLLAGEQFF. DNA for the CDR3: TGTGCCAGCAGCTTACTAGCGGGTGAGCAGTTCTTC.

The chain is built from TRBV7-2 and TRBJ2-1, with 9 positions matching TRBD2. CDR3 length: 15 amino acids. The germline CDR1 and CDR2 sequences are SGHTA and FQGNSA. Germline trimming cut 0 bases from V and 9 bases from J; bases unmatched to any gene: 6. CDR3: CASSLAASGTVEQFF. In nucleotides, the CDR3 is TGTGCCAGCAGCTTAGCGGCTAGCGGGACGGTTGAGCAGTTCTTC.

This sequence joins TRBV5-1 and TRBJ1-1; possibly TRBD1 for D (5 bases). V gave up 0 bases and J gave up 0 bases, with 12 bases separating them. CDR3 size: 16 residues. In germline, CDR1 is SGHRS, CDR2 YFSETQ. CDR3 nucleotides: TGCGCCAGCAGCTTGGTGGGGCCGGTTATGAACACTGAAGCTTTCTTT. Translating it yields CASSLVGPVMNTEAFF.

This chain connects TRBV10-1 to TRBJ2-5; 8 bases fit TRBD2. From germline, CDR1 is WNHNN and CDR2 SYGVQD (reference sequence). This CDR3 is 20 amino acids long. The trim removed 3 bases at V and 1 base at J, leaving 19 bases unmatched. The chain's CDR3 is CASSDPHPMASGLVQETQYF. CDR3 sequence (DNA): TGCGCCAGCAGTGACCCCCATCCGATGGCTAGCGGGTTGGTCCAAGAGACCCAGTACTTC.

To note about this clone: Other DNA sequences in the sample encode the same CDR3. The chain employs TRBV9 and TRBJ2-1; perhaps TRBD2 as D (6 bases). This CDR3 contains 14 residues. Trimming removed 0 bases from V and 5 bases from J, with 9 bases in between. CDR1 and CDR2 from the germline V gene are SGDLS and YYNGEE. CDR3 protein: CASSVGRGNNEQFF. Here the CDR3 DNA reads TGTGCCAGCAGCGTAGGGCGGGGAAACAATGAGCAGTTCTTC.

V usage is TRBV15 and J usage is TRBJ2-7; 9 nucleotides agree with TRBD2. The CDR3 loop spans 15 amino acids. CDR1 is LNHNV, CDR2 YYDKDF, per germline (reference sequence). V was clipped by 3 bases and J by 5 bases; unmatched bases: 8. The DNA for the CDR3 is TGTGCCACCAGCAGTCTTAGCGGGAGTCGGGACGAGCAGTACTTC. This encodes CATSSLSGSRDEQYF.

This clone was picked up one time. This rearrangement joins TRBV18 to TRBJ1-1; D remains ambiguous. Trimming shortened V by 3 bases and J by 2 bases, and 10 bases separated the two germline ends. Germline V gives CDR1 KGHSH, CDR2 LQKENI. CDR3 length: 14 residues. The CDR3 coding sequence is TGTGCCAGCTCACCGACGCAAGGAAACACTGAAGCTTTCTTT. This encodes CASSPTQGNTEAFF.

The CDR3 DNA is TGTGCCAGCAGCTTAACTGGAAAGGGCTACGAGCAGTACTTC. Amino acid sequence: CASSLTGKGYEQYF. This rearrangement joins TRBV7-3 to TRBJ2-7; D is ambiguous. The CDR3 loop spans 14 amino acids. Trimming removed 0 bases at V and 3 bases at J, with 9 bases between. CDR1 and CDR2 from the germline V gene are SGHTA and FQGTGA.

This clone was recorded once. The sample holds other DNA sequences that translate to the same CDR3. The chain has TRBV28 and TRBJ2-7, with D perhaps TRBD1 (6 bases). The V gene lost 5 bases and the J gene lost 3 bases, with 8 bases spanning the gap. Per the germline V gene, CDR1 is MDHEN and CDR2 is SYDVKM. This CDR3 has 12 residues. As DNA, the CDR3 is TGTGCCAGCAGTGTAGGGGGCTACGAGCAGTACTTC. Amino acids: CASSVGGYEQYF.

V and J are TRBV10-2 and TRBJ2-7; D gene unclear. With 4 bases removed from V and 5 bases from J, the gap between germline ends came to 9 bases. In germline, CDR1 is WSHSY, CDR2 SAAADI. The CDR3 covers 12 residues. The CDR3 loop reads CASSASIDEQYF. The CDR3 DNA reads as TGCGCCAGCAGTGCGAGTATCGACGAGCAGTACTTC.

The chain couples TRBV6-1 to TRBJ1-3; D is undetermined. The CDR3 spans 14 residues. Trimming took off 7 bases at V and 0 bases at J, with 10 bases between the two ends. Looked up from germline, CDR1 is MNHNS and CDR2 is SASEGT. The CDR3 loop reads CASIRLLSGNTIYF. CDR3 sequence (DNA): TGTGCCAGCATAAGGCTCCTCTCTGGAAACACCATATATTTT.

The V gene is TRBV19, the J gene TRBJ1-1; D gene unclear. The CDR3 has 14 amino acids. With 7 bases removed from V and 8 bases from J, the gap between germline ends came to 20 bases. Germline-derived CDR1 and CDR2 are LNHDA and SQIVND (reference sequence). The CDR3 reads CASTKLDPGTEAFF. The CDR3 DNA follows: TGTGCCAGTACCAAATTAGACCCCGGCACCGAAGCTTTCTTT.

This chain uses TRBV5-1 with TRBJ2-1; D unresolved. Trimming took off 0 bases at V and 3 bases at J, with 10 bases between the two ends. Per the germline V gene, CDR1 is SGHRS and CDR2 is YFSETQ. CDR3 size: 15 residues. DNA for the CDR3: TGCGCCAGCAGCTTGGGCCAGCCCCTCTACAATGAGCAGTTCTTC. It is translated as CASSLGQPLYNEQFF.

The rearrangement uses TRBV14 and TRBJ2-1; a weak D match, TRBD2 (5 bases). CDR1 is SGHDN, CDR2 FVKESK, per germline. CDR3 length: 15 residues. With 0 bases removed from V and 6 bases from J, the gap between germline ends came to 12 bases. DNA of the CDR3: TGTGCCAGCAGCCAAGAAAGGAGGCGGAGCAATGAGCAGTTCTTC. Translating gives CASSQERRRSNEQFF.

V and J are TRBV7-9 and TRBJ1-1; D possibly corresponds to TRBD1 (5 bases). Deletions cut 2 bases from V and 4 bases from J, with 11 bases between. The CDR3 has 14 residues. Germline CDR1 is SEHNR and CDR2 is FQNEAQ (reference sequence). The CDR3 sequence: CASSLYDQGTEAFF. In nucleotides, the CDR3 is TGTGCCAGCAGCTTATACGATCAGGGCACTGAAGCTTTCTTT.